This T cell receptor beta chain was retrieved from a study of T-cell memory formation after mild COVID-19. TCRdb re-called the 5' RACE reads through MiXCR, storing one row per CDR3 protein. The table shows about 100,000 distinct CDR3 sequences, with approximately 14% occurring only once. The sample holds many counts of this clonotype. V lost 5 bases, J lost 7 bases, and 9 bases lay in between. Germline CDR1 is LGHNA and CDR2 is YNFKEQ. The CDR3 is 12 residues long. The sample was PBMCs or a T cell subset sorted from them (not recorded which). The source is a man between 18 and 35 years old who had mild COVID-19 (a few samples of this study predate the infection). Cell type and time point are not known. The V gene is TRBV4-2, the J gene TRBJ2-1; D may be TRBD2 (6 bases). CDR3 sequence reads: CASSNGGNEQFF. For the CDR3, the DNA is TGTGCCAGCAGCAACGGGGGTAATGAGCAGTTCTTC.